This T cell receptor beta chain was documented in a study of shared clonotypes between healthy human individuals (dated by TCRdb to 2020 to 2021). Concerning the study at large: Three men and a couple of women, aged 18 to 49 years, made up the cohort. Per donor, three plates each were used for CD4 naive and CD4 memory, two for CD8 naive, and one for CD8 memory. To estimate repertoire size and how much clonotypes are shared between individuals, the study performed deep sequencing of blood TCR repertoires from about 5 healthy adults. To increase sequencing depth and limit assay-specific biases, different laboratories used diverse techniques to prepare libraries and sequence TCR repertoires. Between about 0.8 and 9 billion PBMCs per donor were obtained by leukapheresis.

Donors were healthy HIV-negative adults with no recently reported acute infections or vaccinations. Only Caucasian adults living in Nashville, Tennessee, USA were represented among the donors. CD4+ T cells were enriched by magnetic negative selection; naive cells were then positively selected on CD45RA, and the negative fraction formed the memory subset. Blood was obtained by leukapheresis, after which PBMCs were separated by Ficoll-Histopaque density gradient centrifugation and cryopreserved in liquid nitrogen vapor phase. Analytical flow cytometry was used to check the purity and quantity of each magnetically sorted T cell population. Each sorted fraction had its genomic DNA isolated and then quantified by UV absorbance on a Nanodrop 2000c. A distance of 15 bases separates the germline ends of V and J, which lose 6 bases and 0 bases respectively. CDR1 MNHEY and CDR2 SVGAGI were looked up in the germline V gene. The CDR3 spans 15 residues, from the cysteine through the phenylalanine. Left in the record is the CDR3 DNA by itself, 45 bases read in frame from the first base.

Using the deep immunoSEQ assay, TCR CDR3 regions were amplified from genomic DNA by multiplex PCR. Genomic DNA extracted from each cell subset was distributed evenly over all wells of several immunoSEQ 96-well plates, and each plate served as one replicate. For sorted subsets, about 210 ng of genomic DNA, equivalent to some 33,000 T cell genomes, went into each replicate PCR. The purified libraries were quantified using a Qubit 3.0 fluorometer, sized with a Bioanalyzer 2100, and then quantified again using the KAPA Library Quantification kit. Every immunoSEQ 96-well plate was sequenced on a separate single-read 150-cycle Illumina NextSeq 550 flow cell. The authors' analysis ran thus. Because the immunoSEQ output included only junctional sequences and no quality scores, the filtering could not be the same as the filtering used for full-length reads. Sequences were annotated with PyIR, a Python wrapper for IgBLAST v1.9, and V/J genes and CDR3 were assigned using IMGT germline references. Any read was removed if the V/J assignment was weak (E-value above 1e-6), the CDR3 was missing, or the read contained stop codons, out-of-frame junctions, or ambiguous translated residues. V3J clonotypes were defined as sequences sharing an identical inferred V gene, J gene, and CDR3 amino acid sequence. The percentage overlap between two repertoires was calculated by dividing the number of shared unique clonotypes by the size of the smaller repertoire. Three approaches were used to assess repertoire richness: RTK rarefaction, the Chao1 estimator, and Recon v2.1 estimates of unobserved clonotypes. Generation probabilities for all TCRbeta clonotypes obtained by the gDNA method from four donors were computed using OLGA. TCRdb re-hosts the immuneACCESS table, in-frame sequences only. Its copies lack some clones; in the studies checked, an unresolved V gene accounts for under half of them, and the cause for the rest is not known. That table is the source of V, J and clone size, and D and trimming were worked out from the DNA. The sample contains 180,000 or so clones, around 93% of them found a single time. Around 0.067% of the sample belongs to the ten largest clones.

Details on this clone: No antigen is known for it. Per-nucleotide qualities are absent, and no much larger clonotype sits a single base away.

What the work shows at the level of the full study, not this receptor alone: Roughly 5% of naive CD4, 3.5% of naive CD8, about 2.1% of memory CD4, and less than 0.45% of memory CD8 clonotypes were shared across a few donors. Based on pairwise subsampling, the degree of clonotype sharing among donors was expected to be affected by sequencing depth. Because the study included a small number of donors, the genetic and exposure-history diversity represented was limited. Even with the large sequencing depth, rarefaction of the sorted-subset datasets indicated that sequencing was incomplete. Estimated clonotype richness was generally larger for naive than for memory subsets. Sampling was limited to blood, and TCR repertoires in tissue likely differ from TCR repertoires in blood. Higher generation probabilities were observed for clonotypes shared by all four sorted-subset donors than for non-shared clonotypes.

The receptor's source is a woman under 40 in good health. Sequenced input: naive CD4+ T cells sorted from blood. Sample cell subset or site, as interpreted from the label and publication: CD45RA+ positively selected. The chain was built from TRBV6-5 and TRBJ2-7; the D gene assignment is perhaps TRBD1 or TRBD2, with each matching 8 bases. CDR3 protein: CASSYSGTGSYEQYF. The nucleotides read TGTGCCAGCAGCTATAGCGGGACAGGCTCCTACGAGCAGTACTTC.